This TCR beta chain was obtained from a study of blood T cell repertoires in COVID-19. Overall study: The study drew acute and convalescent COVID-19 samples from the United States, Italy and Spain. T cells, B-cell-depleted T cells, or PBMCs provided the cDNA or gDNA that served as material.

Trimming cost V 0 bases and J 1 base, with 17 bases left between them. Per germline, CDR1 SGHDT and CDR2 YYEEEE. The CDR3 sequence is 18 residues long. Original processing notes: By means of reference gene primer amplification, nucleated cell counts were estimated. Only in-frame clones appear in the TCRdb table, and some are missing; sequencing was by immunoSEQ multiplex PCR. V and J calls and clone size are copied from that table; D and trimming were computed from the DNA. Among hundreds of thousands of clones, more than 70% were seen once, and the ten largest hold about 0.99%. This TCR came from a woman between 40 and 50 years old who had recovered from COVID-19. This chain connects TRBV5-6 to TRBJ1-5, with D possibly TRBD1 on 6 matching bases. Material for sequencing was peripheral blood. CDR3 loop: CASSLAGGQATSNQPQHF. The CDR3 DNA sequence: TGTGCCAGCAGCTTGGCGGGGGGGCAGGCGACGAGCAATCAGCCCCAGCATTTT.